Sequencing of this T cell receptor (beta chain) was carried out in a study of Ad26.COV2.S vaccination and SARS-CoV-2 variants. Study summary: A participant enrolled in the COV1001 Ad26.COV2.S trial arm provided the sample.

Study-level points and caveats: Vaccine recipients posted higher spike-specific TCR breadth than their placebo counterparts.

Notes on this clone: Its antigen is currently unknown.

J gave up 5 bases and V 7 bases, and 14 bases lay outside the gene matches. CDR1 is SGHDT, CDR2 YYEEEE, per germline. This CDR3 region has 16 residues. Treatment defined: over 15 received Ad26.COV2.S at low or high dose, single or two shots; 5 received placebo; per-sample allocation not given. After the first vaccine or placebo injection, samples were drawn on day 63. SARS-CoV-2 spike from the Wuhan strain was encoded by the vaccine, an Ad26 vector. The protocol was immunoSEQ multiplex PCR, while the TCRdb copy is restricted to in-frame clones and leaves out a portion. This sample has roughly 700,000 clones, with 89% found just once.

V and J are TRBV5-6 and TRBJ1-4, with 7 bases matching TRBD1. The clonotype originates from a person between 18 and 65 years old who received the Ad26.COV2.S COVID-19 vaccine or a placebo. The material sequenced was peripheral blood, taken in a trial of Ad26.COV2.S vaccine versus placebo. CDR3 residues: CASGETGRQTNEKLFF. As DNA, the CDR3 is TGTGCCAGCGGTGAGACAGGGAGGCAGACAAATGAAAAACTGTTTTTT.